Reported below is one T cell receptor beta chain. The CDR3 extends over 15 amino acids. J gave up 4 bases and V 5 bases, and 7 bases lay outside the gene matches. Per germline, CDR1 LNHDA and CDR2 SQIVND (reference sequence). This specimen belongs to a study of technical replicates of blood from several donors. The repertoire was sequenced with immunoSEQ multiplex PCR; TCRdb's copy has only in-frame clones and lacks some. There are more than 9,000 clones in the sample; 90% to 95% occur only once, and about 7.1% lies in the top ten. The genes are TRBV19 and TRBJ1-5; 8 bases align to TRBD1. The sequence was collected from a human donor in good health. Input material: PBMCs. DNA for the CDR3: TGTGCCAGTAGTTGGGCAGGGGGCATTAATCAGCCCCAGCATTTT. The encoded protein is CASSWAGGINQPQHF.